This record looks at one T cell receptor (beta chain) sequence and its context. The antigen is undetermined. These data are taken from a study of OX40 agonist ivuxolimab in advanced cancers. Study-wide context: It was ivuxolimab, an agonistic anti-OX40 (CD134) antibody, that patients were treated with.

Germline CDR1 SEHNR, CDR2 FQNEAQ (reference sequence). V was cut by 5 bases and J by 6 bases, with 14 bases left in between. The CDR3 loop spans 14 amino acids. The method was immunoSEQ multiplex PCR; TCRdb's version includes in-frame clones alone and lacks a portion of them. The sample consists of tens of thousands of clones, roughly 90% of them appearing once. Study-wide results and caveats: Averaged across samples, CD8+ T cells carried more expanded clones than CD4+ did.

The origin of this receptor is an adult with an advanced solid tumor such as melanoma, head and neck, liver or kidney cancer. The chain is built from TRBV7-9 and TRBJ2-1; no clear D gene. Sequenced material: CD4+ or CD8+ T cells sorted from blood, taken in a trial of the OX40 agonist ivuxolimab. CDR3: CASSLPQPFNEQFF. The CDR3 DNA is TGTGCCAGCAGCCTCCCACAGCCGTTCAATGAGCAGTTCTTC.